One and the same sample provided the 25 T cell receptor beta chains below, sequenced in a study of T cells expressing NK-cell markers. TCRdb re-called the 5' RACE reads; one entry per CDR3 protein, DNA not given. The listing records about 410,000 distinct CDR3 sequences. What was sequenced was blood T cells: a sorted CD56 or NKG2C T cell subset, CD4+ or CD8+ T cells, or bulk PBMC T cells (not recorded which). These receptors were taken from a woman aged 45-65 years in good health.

CDR3: CASSLALRREVNEQFF. This chain links TRBV5-1 with TRBJ2-1. The CDR3 consists of 16 residues. The germline CDR1 and CDR2 sequences are SGHRS and YFSETQ.

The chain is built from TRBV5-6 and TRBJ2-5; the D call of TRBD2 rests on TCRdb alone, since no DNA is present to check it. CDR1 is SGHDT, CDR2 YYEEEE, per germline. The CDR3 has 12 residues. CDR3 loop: CASSGLGRTQYF.

CDR3 sequence: CASSLARGLAGGQETQYF. The V gene is TRBV7-9, the J gene TRBJ2-5; TCRdb calls TRBD2, which cannot be checked without DNA. CDR3 size: 18 residues. Germline V gene lookup returns CDR1 SEHNR and CDR2 FQNEAQ (reference sequence).

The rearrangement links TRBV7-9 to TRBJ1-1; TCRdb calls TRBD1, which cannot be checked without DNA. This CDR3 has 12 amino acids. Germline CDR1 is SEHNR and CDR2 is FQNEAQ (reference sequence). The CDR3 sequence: CASSFTGTEAFF.

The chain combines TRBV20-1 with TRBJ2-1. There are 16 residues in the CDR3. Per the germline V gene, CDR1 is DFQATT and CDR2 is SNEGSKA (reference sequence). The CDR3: CSARSLAATLYNEQFF.

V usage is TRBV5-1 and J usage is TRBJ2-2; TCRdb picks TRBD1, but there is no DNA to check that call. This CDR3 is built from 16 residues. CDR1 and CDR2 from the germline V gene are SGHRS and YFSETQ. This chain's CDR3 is CASSLRGGRGSGELFF. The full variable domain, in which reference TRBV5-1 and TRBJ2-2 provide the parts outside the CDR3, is KAGVTQTPRYLIKTRGQQVTLSCSPISGHRSVSWYQQTPGQGLQFLFEYFSETQRNKGNFPGRFSGRQFSNSRSEMNVSTLELGDSALYLCASSLRGGRGSGELFFGEGSRLTVL.

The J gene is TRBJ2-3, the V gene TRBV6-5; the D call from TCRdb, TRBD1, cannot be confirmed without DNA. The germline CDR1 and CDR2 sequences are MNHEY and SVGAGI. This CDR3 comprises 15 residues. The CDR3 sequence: CASSYGGGRTDTQYF.

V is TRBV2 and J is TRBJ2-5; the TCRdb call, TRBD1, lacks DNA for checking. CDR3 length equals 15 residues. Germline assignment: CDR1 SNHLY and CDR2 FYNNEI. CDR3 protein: CASSQVGTNQETQYF.

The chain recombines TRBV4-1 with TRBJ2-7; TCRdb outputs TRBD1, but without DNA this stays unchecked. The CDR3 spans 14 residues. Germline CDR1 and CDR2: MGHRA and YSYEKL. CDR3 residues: CASSRGQASYEQYF.

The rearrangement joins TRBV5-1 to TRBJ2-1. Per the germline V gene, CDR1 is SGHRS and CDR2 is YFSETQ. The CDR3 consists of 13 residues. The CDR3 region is CASSWDSGNEQFF.

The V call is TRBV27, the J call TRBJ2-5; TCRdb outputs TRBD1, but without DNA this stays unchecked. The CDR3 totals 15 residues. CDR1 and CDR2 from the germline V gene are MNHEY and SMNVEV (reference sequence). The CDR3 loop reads CASSLSAGAIQTQYF.

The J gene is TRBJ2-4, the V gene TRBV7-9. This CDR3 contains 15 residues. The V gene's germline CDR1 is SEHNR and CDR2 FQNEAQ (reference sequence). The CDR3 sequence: CASSLPRGDKNIQYF.

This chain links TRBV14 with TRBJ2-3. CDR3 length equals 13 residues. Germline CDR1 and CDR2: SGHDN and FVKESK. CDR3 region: CASSHPGTGTQYF.

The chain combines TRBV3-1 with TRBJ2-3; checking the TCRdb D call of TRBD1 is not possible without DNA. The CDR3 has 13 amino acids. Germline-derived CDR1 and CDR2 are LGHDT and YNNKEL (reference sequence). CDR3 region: CASSTTGLDTQYF.

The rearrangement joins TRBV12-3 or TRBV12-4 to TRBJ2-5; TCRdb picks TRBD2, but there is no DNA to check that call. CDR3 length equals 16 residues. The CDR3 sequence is CASSPRGSVGQETQYF.

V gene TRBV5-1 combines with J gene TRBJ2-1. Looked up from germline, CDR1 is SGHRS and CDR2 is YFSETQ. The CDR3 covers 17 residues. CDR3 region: CASSLDGSLYTHNEQFF.

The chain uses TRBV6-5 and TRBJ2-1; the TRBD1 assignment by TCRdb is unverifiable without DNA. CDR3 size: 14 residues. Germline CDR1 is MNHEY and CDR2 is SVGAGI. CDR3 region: CASSSLGGGNEQFF.

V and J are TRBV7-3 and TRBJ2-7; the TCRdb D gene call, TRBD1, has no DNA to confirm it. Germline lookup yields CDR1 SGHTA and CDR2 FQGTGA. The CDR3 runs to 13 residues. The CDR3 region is CASSLAGGGEQYF.

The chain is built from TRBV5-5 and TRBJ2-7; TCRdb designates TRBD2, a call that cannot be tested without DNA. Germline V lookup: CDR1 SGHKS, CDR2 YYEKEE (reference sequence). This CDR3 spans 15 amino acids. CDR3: CASRPGTSVSYEQYF.

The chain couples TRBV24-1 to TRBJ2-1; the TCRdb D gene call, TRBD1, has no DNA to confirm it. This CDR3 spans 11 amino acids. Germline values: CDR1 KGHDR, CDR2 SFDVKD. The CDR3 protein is CATGGRDEQFF.

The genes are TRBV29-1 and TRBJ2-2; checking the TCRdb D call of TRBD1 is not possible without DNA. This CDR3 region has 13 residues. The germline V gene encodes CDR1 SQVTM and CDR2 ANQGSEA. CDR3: CSAARGQVGELFF.

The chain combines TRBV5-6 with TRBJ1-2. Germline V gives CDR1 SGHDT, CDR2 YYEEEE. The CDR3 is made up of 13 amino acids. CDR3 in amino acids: CASSGPLLHGYTF. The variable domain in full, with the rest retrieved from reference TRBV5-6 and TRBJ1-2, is DAGVTQSPTHLIKTRGQQVTLRCSPKSGHDTVSWYQQALGQGPQFIFQYYEEEERQRGNFPDRFSGHQFPNYSSELNVNALLLGDSALYLCASSGPLLHGYTFGSGTRLTVV.

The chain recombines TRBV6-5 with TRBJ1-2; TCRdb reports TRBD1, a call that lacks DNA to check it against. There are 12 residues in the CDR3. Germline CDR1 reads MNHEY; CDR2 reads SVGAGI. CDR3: CASRKGAHGYTF.

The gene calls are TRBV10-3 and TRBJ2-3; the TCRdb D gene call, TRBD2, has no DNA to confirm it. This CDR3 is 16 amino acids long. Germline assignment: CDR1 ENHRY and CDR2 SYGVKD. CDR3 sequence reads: CAIRTRLAGGADTQYF.

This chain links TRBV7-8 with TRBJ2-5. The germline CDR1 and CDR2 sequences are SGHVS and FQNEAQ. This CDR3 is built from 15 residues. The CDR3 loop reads CASSTTMAVQETQYF.